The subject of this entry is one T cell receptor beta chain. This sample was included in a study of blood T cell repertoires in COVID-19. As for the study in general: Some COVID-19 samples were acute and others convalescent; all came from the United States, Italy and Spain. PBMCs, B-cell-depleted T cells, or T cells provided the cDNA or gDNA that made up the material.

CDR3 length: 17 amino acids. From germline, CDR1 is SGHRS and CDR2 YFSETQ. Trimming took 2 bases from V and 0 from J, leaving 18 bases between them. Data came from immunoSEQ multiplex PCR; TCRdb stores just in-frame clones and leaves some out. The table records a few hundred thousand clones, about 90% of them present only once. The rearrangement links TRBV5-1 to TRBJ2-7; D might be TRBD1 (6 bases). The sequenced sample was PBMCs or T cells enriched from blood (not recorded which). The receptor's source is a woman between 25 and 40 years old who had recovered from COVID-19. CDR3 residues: CASSFFPDSDFSYEQYF. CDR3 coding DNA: TGCGCCAGCAGCTTTTTTCCGGACAGTGACTTCTCCTACGAGCAGTACTTC.